This TCR beta chain was sequenced during a study of blood T cells in healthy people across ages. After removal of 4 bases from V and 2 bases from J, the junction contained 4 bases not matched to a gene. The V gene's germline CDR1 is SGHVS and CDR2 FNYEAQ. The CDR3 has 15 residues. For the second PCR, which ran for about 6 to 11 cycles, a sample-barcoded 5' primer and a J-beta primer mix were used. TCRdb called the 5' RACE reads again in MiXCR, with one record for every CDR3 protein. The sample has roughly 2 million distinct CDR3 sequences; about 49% are singletons. This sequence joins TRBV7-6 and TRBJ2-3, with 9 bases lining up with TRBD2. The specimen sequenced was blood. The clonotype was recovered from a woman aged 40 to 55 in good health. CDR3 bases: TGTGCCAGCAGCTGGGCGGGGGGGTACACAGATACGCAGTATTTT. Protein: CASSWAGGYTDTQYF.